This T cell receptor beta chain was observed in a study of blood T cell repertoires in COVID-19 (dated by TCRdb to the early 2020s). Looking at the study overall: Samples from collaborators originated in the United States, Italy and Spain and spanned both the acute and convalescent phases of COVID-19. The material from the prospective study consisted of cDNA or gDNA derived from T cells, B-cell-depleted T cells, or PBMCs. Subjects who had been exposed to COVID-19, were actively infected with it, or had recovered from it provided the deeply sampled blood TCRbeta repertoires that made up the dataset. The repertoires were released in a freely available public database meant as a resource for research on the immune response to SARS-CoV-2. Samples came from the ongoing ImmuneRACE study (first 160 participants) plus 1,254 subjects from 6 global collaborators. A de-identified subject ID, COVID-19 status, age in years and sex were almost always included in the sample metadata. Where available, HLA class I and class II types were obtained from metadata supplied by the sample provider rather than from assay-based typing. On the study overall, not on this receptor specifically: Clinical and demographic metadata were provided uncurated, with the amount varying by source and participant.

TCRbeta CDR3 regions were amplified from genomic DNA by means of the immunoSEQ Assay, a bias-controlled multiplex PCR. In the original analysis: The number of nucleated cells in each sample was estimated by amplification of reference gene primers within the assay. To quantify the absolute abundance of each unique TCRbeta CDR3 rearrangement, sequence reads were collapsed and filtered. Productive Simpson clonality was computed per sample as the square root of Simpson's diversity index over productive rearrangements. TCRdb carries this immuneACCESS record with in-frame sequences only. Its versions omit some clonotypes, under half of them owing to an unresolved V gene in the studies checked, with the rest unexplained. Clonal size and the V and J genes are those of that table, whereas D and trimming came from the DNA. Here the sample has roughly 150,000 clones; roughly 83% occur a single time. Clones ranked in the top ten supply roughly 9% of the sample.

Remarks on this clone: The specificity of this receptor is unknown. One end of the junction fails to match germline, which may point to a read error.

Taken from the germline V gene (reference sequence), the CDR1 and CDR2 loops are LNHDA and SQIVND. The CDR3 contains 17 residues, cysteine and phenylalanine counted. Of all the DNA, just the CDR3 is kept, 51 bases in frame from base 1. Each collaborating institution followed its own protocols to collect whole blood in K2EDTA tubes. For TCRbeta analysis, collaborator samples were shipped as frozen whole blood, as isolated PBMCs, or as DNA extracted from either sample type. Sequencing used peripheral blood. This receptor was obtained from a woman of 80 years or more with active or convalescent COVID-19. Here the chain combines TRBV19 and TRBJ1-5; TRBD1 is a possible D gene, resting on 5 matching bases. CDR3 reads: CASSIGSWQGGNQRQHF. The nucleotides read TGTGCCAGTAGTATAGGGTCATGGCAGGGAGGCAATCAGCGCCAGCATTTT.